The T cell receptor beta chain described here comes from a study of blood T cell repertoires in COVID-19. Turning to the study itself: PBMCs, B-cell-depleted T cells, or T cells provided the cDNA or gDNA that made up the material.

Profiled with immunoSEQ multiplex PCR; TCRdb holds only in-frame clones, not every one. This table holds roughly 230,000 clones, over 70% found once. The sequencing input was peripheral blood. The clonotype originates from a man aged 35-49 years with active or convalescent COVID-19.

The CDR3 protein is CASVAAENQPQHF. The CDR3 region has the DNA TGTGCCAGCGTGGCGGCGGAGAATCAGCCCCAGCATTTT. This rearrangement joins TRBV28 to TRBJ1-5, with D uncertain. Trimming stripped 8 bases from V and 4 bases from J, with 12 bases between. The CDR3 extends over 13 amino acids. Germline assignment: CDR1 MDHEN and CDR2 SYDVKM.